This T cell receptor beta chain emerged from a study of blood T cell repertoires in COVID-19 (dated by TCRdb to 2018 to 2020). In the study overall: Samples from collaborators originated in the United States, Italy and Spain and spanned both the acute and convalescent phases of COVID-19. The prospective study material was composed of cDNA or gDNA derived from T cells, B-cell-depleted T cells, or PBMCs. Subjects who had been exposed to COVID-19, were actively infected with it, or had recovered from it provided the deeply sampled blood TCRbeta repertoires that made up the dataset. The repertoires were made available in a free public database intended to serve as a resource for research on the immune response to SARS-CoV-2. The samples were drawn from the first 160 participants of the ongoing ImmuneRACE study and from 950 to 1,500 subjects provided by 6 global collaborators. Sample metadata almost always included a de-identified subject ID, COVID-19 status, age in years and sex. HLA class I and class II types, where available, came from metadata supplied by the sample provider rather than from assay-based typing. Study-wide conclusions, independent of this receptor: The amount of clinical and demographic metadata varied by source and participant and was provided uncurated.

The immunoSEQ Assay, a bias-controlled multiplex PCR, was used to amplify TCRbeta CDR3 regions from genomic DNA. As for the authors' bioinformatics: The number of nucleated cells in each sample was estimated by amplification of reference gene primers within the assay. To quantify the absolute abundance of each unique TCRbeta CDR3 rearrangement, sequence reads were collapsed and filtered. For each sample, productive Simpson clonality was calculated by taking the square root of Simpson's diversity index across productive rearrangements. The source is immuneACCESS, and TCRdb retained only in-frame sequences with V and J called. Part of the clones is not carried over; for the studies checked, unresolved V genes explain less than half of this, and the remainder is unexplained. V, J and clone size are taken as reported in that table, and D and trimming were inferred from the DNA itself. The sample table records 79,000 or so clones; about 85% of these occur just once. In total, the top ten clones hold 9.5% to 12% of the sample.

This clone came up a few times. The antigen it recognizes is unknown. No base quality information exists; no much larger clone differs at one position. One collaborating source in Seattle enrolled patients during active infection and followed them longitudinally through the course of disease. Collaborating institutions collected whole blood in K2EDTA tubes following their own protocols. For TCRbeta analysis, collaborators shipped samples in one of three forms: frozen whole blood, isolated PBMCs, or DNA extracted from either of those sample types. The CDR3 holds 15 amino acids from the cysteine to the phenylalanine. Of the read, only the CDR3 DNA is kept; its 45 bases are in frame from base 1. Trimming costs V 1 base and J 0 bases, and their ends lie 10 bases apart. CDR1 and CDR2 are drawn from the germline V gene (reference sequence): SGHNT, YYREEE.

Recombination linked TRBV5-4 to TRBJ1-1; D gene: possibly TRBD1, on 6 matching bases. The sequenced material came from peripheral blood. This clonotype was obtained from a man between 60 and 70 years old with COVID-19, enrolled during active disease. The nucleotide sequence reads TGTGCCAGCAGCTTGACAACAGGGATGAACACTGAAGCTTTCTTT. It encodes CASSLTTGMNTEAFF.